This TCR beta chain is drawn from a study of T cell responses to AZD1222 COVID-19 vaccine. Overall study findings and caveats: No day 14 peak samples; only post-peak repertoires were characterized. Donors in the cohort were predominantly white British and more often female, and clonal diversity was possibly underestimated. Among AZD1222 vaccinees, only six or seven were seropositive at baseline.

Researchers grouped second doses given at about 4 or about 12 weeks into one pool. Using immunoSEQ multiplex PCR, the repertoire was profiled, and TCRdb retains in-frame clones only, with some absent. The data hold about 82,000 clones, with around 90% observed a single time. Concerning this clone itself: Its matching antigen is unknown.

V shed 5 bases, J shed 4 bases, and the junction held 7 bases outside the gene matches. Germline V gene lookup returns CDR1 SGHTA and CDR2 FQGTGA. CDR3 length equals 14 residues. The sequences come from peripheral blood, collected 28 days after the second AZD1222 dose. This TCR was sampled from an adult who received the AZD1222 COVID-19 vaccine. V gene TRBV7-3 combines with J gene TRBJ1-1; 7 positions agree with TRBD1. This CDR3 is CASSMQGGSTEAFF. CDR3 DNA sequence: TGTGCCAGCAGCATGCAGGGGGGTTCCACTGAAGCTTTCTTT.